This T cell receptor (beta chain) was identified during a study of beta chain features in type 1 diabetes. Study outcomes and limitations: Shorter templates might be favored by PCR, equally in patients and controls. A pattern of fewer insertions and more deletions at VDJ junctions was seen in type 1 diabetes patients.

The isolated RNA, all of it, was reverse transcribed, so expressed TCRB transcripts were what got sequenced. Naive, central memory and regulatory T cell samples yielded around 3.4 million reads on average. Data came from immunoSEQ multiplex PCR; TCRdb stores just in-frame clones and leaves some out. The top ten hold around 0.035% of the sample, which has 350,000 to 450,000 clones, about 15% seen once. To note about this clone: As yet, its antigen is unknown.

This CDR3 has 14 residues. The trim removed 4 bases at V and 2 bases at J, leaving 3 bases unmatched. The germline V gene encodes CDR1 SGHRS and CDR2 YFSETQ. The chain employs TRBV5-1 and TRBJ1-5; 7 nucleotides align to TRBD1. The sequence was collected from a man aged 30-40 years in good health. The sample was naive CD4+ T cells from blood. Here the CDR3 DNA reads TGCGCCAGCAGCCGACAGGGTGGCAATCAGCCCCAGCATTTT. Translation gives CASSRQGGNQPQHF.